A single sample is the source of the 13 T cell receptor beta chains below, sequenced in a study of cytomegalovirus exposure and HLA in healthy donors. PCR primers comprised 60 Vbeta and 13 Jbeta primers. Here immunoSEQ multiplex PCR was the method, and the copy in TCRdb shows in-frame clones only, minus some. The profile shows approximately 160,000 clones, 70% to 75% of them singletons. The sample was PBMCs. These receptors all come from a man between 18 and 29 years old in good health and CMV-seropositive.

The chain couples TRBV27 to TRBJ1-4; D gene uncertain. V shed 5 bases and J shed 8 bases, with 15 bases lying between them. In germline, CDR1 is MNHEY, CDR2 SMNVEV (reference sequence). This CDR3 has 14 residues. CDR3 region: CASSPLGLREKLFF. Here the CDR3 DNA reads TGTGCCAGCAGTCCGCTCGGACTTCGAGAAAAACTGTTTTTT.

The V call is TRBV6-1, the J call TRBJ2-7; tentative D call: TRBD2 (5 bases). The CDR3 contains 15 residues. In germline, CDR1 is MNHNS, CDR2 SASEGT. V was clipped by 2 bases and J by 3 bases, with 14 bases between them. DNA of the CDR3: TGTGCCAGCAGTGAAAGGAGCCTGGGGAGCTACGAGCAGTACGTC. Translation gives CASSERSLGSYEQYV.

The chain carries TRBV11-3 and TRBJ1-4; D perhaps matches TRBD1 (6 bases). The CDR3 length is 14 residues. The V end lost 5 bases, the J end lost 11 bases, and 18 bases lay between the germline ends. CDR1 and CDR2 from the germline V gene are SGHNT and YENEEA. The CDR3 bases are TGTGCCAGCAGCCACCAGGACAGACCCACGAAACTGTTTTTT. Translation gives CASSHQDRPTKLFF.

V usage is TRBV4-1 and J usage is TRBJ2-7; tentative D call: TRBD1 (6 bases). CDR1 is MGHRA and CDR2 is YSYEKL in the germline V gene. V was trimmed by 0 bases and J by 6 bases, leaving 12 bases between them. This CDR3 is built from 14 residues. The CDR3 DNA reads TGCGCCAGCAGCCAAGACTACAGGGTGGGCGAGCAGTACGTC. Protein: CASSQDYRVGEQYV.

The chain employs TRBV11-3 and TRBJ2-1; tentatively, D is TRBD2 (5 bases). The CDR3 has 16 amino acids. Germline loops: CDR1 SGHNT, CDR2 YENEEA. The V gene lost 4 bases and the J gene lost 6 bases, with 19 bases spanning the gap. The CDR3 region has the DNA TGTGCCAGCAGCTCCCCTGATAGGAGCGAGGGCAATGAGCAGTTCTTC. Translation gives CASSSPDRSEGNEQFF.

The CDR3 bases are TGTGCCAGTAGTATGGGCAGGGTGGGGGGCTACACCTTC. Its translation: CASSMGRVGGYTF. The V gene is TRBV19, the J gene TRBJ1-2; tentatively, D is TRBD1 (5 bases). The CDR3 length is 13 residues. Germline CDR1 reads LNHDA; CDR2 reads SQIVND (reference sequence). Deletions cut 3 bases from V and 8 bases from J, with 13 bases between. The full variable domain, with the rest looked up from reference TRBV19 and TRBJ1-2, is DGGITQSPKYLFRKEGQNVTLSCEQNLNHDAMYWYRQDPGQGLRLIYYSQIVNDFQKGDIAEGYSVSREKKESFPLTVTSAQKNPTAFYLCASSMGRVGGYTFGSGTRLTVV.

V and J are TRBV23-1 and TRBJ1-5; 7 bases are a match to TRBD1. TRBV23-1 is labeled an ORF, and its function is uncertain. The CDR3 has 18 amino acids. The V and J ends lost 8 bases and 0 bases, in that order; junction bases with no gene match: 16. The CDR3 DNA sequence: TGCGCCAGCGGTTCCGACAGGGCCTTCCTCTATAGCAATCAGCCCCAGCATTTT. This encodes CASGSDRAFLYSNQPQHF.

The rearrangement joins TRBV5-1 to TRBJ1-2; a weak D match, TRBD1 (5 bases). The germline V and J ends were trimmed by 4 bases and 4 bases, with 14 bases remaining between them. CDR3 size: 14 residues. Per the germline V gene, CDR1 is SGHRS and CDR2 is YFSETQ. CDR3 bases: TGCGCCAGCAGCCCAGACAGTGCGCTCTATGGCTACACCTTC. Amino acid sequence: CASSPDSALYGYTF.

J is TRBJ2-7 and V is TRBV5-4; the D gene is possibly TRBD1 (6 bases). The germline V gene has CDR1 SGHNT and CDR2 YYREEE (reference sequence). The CDR3 has 16 amino acids. V shed 4 bases and J shed 7 bases, with 24 bases lying between them. The CDR3 region is CASSPEGQGPYGEQYV. As DNA, the CDR3 is TGTGCCAGCAGCCCTGAGGGGCAGGGGCCTTATGGGGAGCAGTACGTC.

The table lists this clone with a count of one. The gene calls are TRBV2 and TRBJ1-2; D uncertain. The V and J ends lost 0 bases and 4 bases respectively, with 12 bases between them. The CDR3 length is 15 residues. Germline CDR1 SNHLY, CDR2 FYNNEI. The DNA for the CDR3 is TGTGCCAGCAGTGAAGCGCAGGAGGGTTTCTATGGCTACACCTTC. Translating it yields CASSEAQEGFYGYTF.

The V and J genes are TRBV5-1 and TRBJ1-6; D might be TRBD1 (6 bases). V dropped 0 bases and J dropped 7 bases, with 11 bases sitting between them. CDR3 length: 15 residues. The V gene's germline CDR1 is SGHRS and CDR2 YFSETQ. In DNA, the CDR3 is TGCGCCAGCAGCTTGGCACAGGGATGGAATTCACCCCTCCACTTT. Its protein product is CASSLAQGWNSPLHF.

The V gene is TRBV4-1, the J gene TRBJ2-1, with TRBD1 matching over 7 bases. Trimming took 0 bases from V and 2 from J; bases not matched to a gene: 7. CDR3 size: 17 residues. The germline V gene encodes CDR1 MGHRA and CDR2 YSYEKL. Here the CDR3 reads CASSQDIGTATYNEQFF. The CDR3 nucleotides read TGCGCCAGCAGCCAAGATATCGGGACAGCCACCTACAATGAGCAGTTCTTC.

This clone was seen only once. The DNA of the CDR3 is TGTGCCAGCAGCTTAAGACAGGGGGCCGGGGAGACCCAGTACTTC. Protein: CASSLRQGAGETQYF. The V call is TRBV9, the J call TRBJ2-5; 10 bases line up with TRBD1. The CDR3 contains 15 residues. The V segment lost 4 bases and the J segment 5 bases; nucleotides outside the gene matches: 8. The germline gives CDR1 SGDLS, CDR2 YYNGEE.